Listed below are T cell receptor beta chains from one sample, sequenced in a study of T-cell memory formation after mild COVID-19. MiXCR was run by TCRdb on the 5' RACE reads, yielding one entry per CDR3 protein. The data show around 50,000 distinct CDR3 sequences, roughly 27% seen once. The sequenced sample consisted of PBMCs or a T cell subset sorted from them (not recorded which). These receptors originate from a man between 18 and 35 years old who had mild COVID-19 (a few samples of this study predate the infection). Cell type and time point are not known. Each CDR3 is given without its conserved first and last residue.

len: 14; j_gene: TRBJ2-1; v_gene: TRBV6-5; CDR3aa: ASSYGLERGENEQF
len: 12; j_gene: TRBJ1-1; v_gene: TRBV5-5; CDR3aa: ASSLDNLNTEAF
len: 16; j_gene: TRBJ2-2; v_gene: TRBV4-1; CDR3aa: ASSHLPTGMGMTGELF
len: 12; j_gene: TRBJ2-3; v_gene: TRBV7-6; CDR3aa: ASSLGGTPDTQY
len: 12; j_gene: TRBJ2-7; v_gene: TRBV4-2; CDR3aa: ASSQEVPTYEQY
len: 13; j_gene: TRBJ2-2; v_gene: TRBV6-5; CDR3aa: ASSFRDRGRGELF
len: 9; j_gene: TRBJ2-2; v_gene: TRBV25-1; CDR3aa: ASNEGGELF
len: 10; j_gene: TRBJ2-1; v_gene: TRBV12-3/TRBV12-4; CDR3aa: ASSKMDNEQF
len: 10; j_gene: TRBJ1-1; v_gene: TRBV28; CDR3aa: ASSPWGTEAF
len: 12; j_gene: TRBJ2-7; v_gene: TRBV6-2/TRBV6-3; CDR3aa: ASSYSWTGREQY
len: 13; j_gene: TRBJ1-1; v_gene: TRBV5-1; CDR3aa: ASSLAGGLNTEAF
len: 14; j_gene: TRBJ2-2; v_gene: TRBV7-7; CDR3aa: ASSLRTGANTGELF
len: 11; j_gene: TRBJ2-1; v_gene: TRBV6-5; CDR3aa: ASRRDRGNEQF
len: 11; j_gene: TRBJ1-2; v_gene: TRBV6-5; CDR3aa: ASSYGEGSLDT
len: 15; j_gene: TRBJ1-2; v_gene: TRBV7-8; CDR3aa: ASSPYPTGLLSRGYT
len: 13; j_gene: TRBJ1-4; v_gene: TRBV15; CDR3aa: ATSRDRGVGEKLF
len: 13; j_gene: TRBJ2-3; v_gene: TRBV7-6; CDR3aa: ASRGLAGSTDTQY
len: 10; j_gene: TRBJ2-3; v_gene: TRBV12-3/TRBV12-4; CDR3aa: ASSPGGYTQY
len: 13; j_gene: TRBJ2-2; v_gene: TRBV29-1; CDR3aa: SVDVGTTNTGELF
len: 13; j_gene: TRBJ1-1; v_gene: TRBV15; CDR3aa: ATSRDLGGNTEAF
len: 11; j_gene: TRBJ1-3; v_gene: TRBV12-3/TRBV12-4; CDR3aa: ASKWGSGNTIY
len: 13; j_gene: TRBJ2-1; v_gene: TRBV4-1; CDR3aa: ASSQSPGLLNEQF
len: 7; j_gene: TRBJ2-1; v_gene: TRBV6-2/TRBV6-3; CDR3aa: ATGGEQF
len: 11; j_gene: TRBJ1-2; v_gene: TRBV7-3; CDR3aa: ASSLSGRDGYT
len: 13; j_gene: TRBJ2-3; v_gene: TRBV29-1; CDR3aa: SVEEGVTSTDTQY
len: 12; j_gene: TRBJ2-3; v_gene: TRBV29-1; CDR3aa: SVEGAGWTDTQY
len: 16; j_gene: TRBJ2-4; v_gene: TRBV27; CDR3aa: ANPRPRGSRLAKNIQY
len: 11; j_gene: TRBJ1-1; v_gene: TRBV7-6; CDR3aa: ASSLGIRTEAF
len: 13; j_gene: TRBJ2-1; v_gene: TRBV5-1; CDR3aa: ASSPSWGSYNEQF
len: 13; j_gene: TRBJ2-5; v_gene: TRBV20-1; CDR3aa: SARQAERSQETQY
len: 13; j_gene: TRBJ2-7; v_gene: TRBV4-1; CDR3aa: ASSLIWDRVHEQY
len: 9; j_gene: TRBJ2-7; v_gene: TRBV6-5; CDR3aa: ASRNRGTQY
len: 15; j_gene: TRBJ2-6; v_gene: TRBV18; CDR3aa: ASSPTGGSSGANVLT
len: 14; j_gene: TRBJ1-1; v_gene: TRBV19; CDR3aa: ASSTDRDRELTEAF
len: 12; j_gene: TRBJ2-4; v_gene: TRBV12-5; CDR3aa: ASGAPVLDSIQY
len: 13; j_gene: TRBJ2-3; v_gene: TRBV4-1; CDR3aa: ASSRSGVLGDTQY
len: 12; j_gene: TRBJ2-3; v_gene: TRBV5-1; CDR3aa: ASSSYEATDTQY
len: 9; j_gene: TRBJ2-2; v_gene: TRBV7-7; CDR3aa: AIGATGELF
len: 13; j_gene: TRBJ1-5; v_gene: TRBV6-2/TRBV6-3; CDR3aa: ASSYSPWFDQPQH
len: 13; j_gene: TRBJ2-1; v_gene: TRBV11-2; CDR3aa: ASSPRLSSYNEQF